Sequencing of this T cell receptor (beta chain) was carried out in a study of shared clonotypes between healthy human individuals. Study-level findings and limits: In general, naive subsets displayed greater estimated richness than memory subsets did.

Note on this clone: The antigen is not known.

Germline assignment: CDR1 SGHRS and CDR2 YFSETQ. Trimming shortened V by 2 bases and J by 3 bases, and 11 bases separated the two germline ends. The CDR3 runs 15 residues. Produced via immunoSEQ multiplex PCR; TCRdb's table is partial and in-frame only. The sample records about 190,000 clones, approximately 60% being singletons. V and J are TRBV5-1 and TRBJ2-2; D is possibly TRBD1 or TRBD2 (6 bases each). The receptor was isolated from a man younger than 40 in good health. Sequencing was done on a sample of memory CD4+ T cells sorted from blood. The sample's subset: CD45RA-negative fraction. CDR3 amino acids: CASSFPGADTGELFF. The CDR3 bases are TGCGCCAGCAGCTTTCCGGGGGCGGACACCGGGGAGCTGTTTTTT. The entire variable domain, with the rest obtained from reference TRBV5-1 and TRBJ2-2, is as follows: KAGVTQTPRYLIKTRGQQVTLSCSPISGHRSVSWYQQTPGQGLQFLFEYFSETQRNKGNFPGRFSGRQFSNSRSEMNVSTLELGDSALYLCASSFPGADTGELFFGEGSRLTVL.